This T cell receptor (beta chain) was identified during a study of CD8 T cells in Susac syndrome. Comment on this clonotype: Its antigen remains unidentified.

Study results and caveats: As the study acknowledged, the number of individuals who were part of its TCR sequencing and HLA analysis was relatively small.

V lost 4 bases, J lost 5 bases, and 14 bases lay in between. The CDR3 is 14 residues long. Germline CDR1 reads SGHRS; CDR2 reads YFSETQ. An input of roughly 0.5 to 1 ug of RNA was subjected to reverse transcription using random hexamers. Amplification of the TCR beta CDR3 was carried out by immunoSEQ multiplex PCR, which spanned a total of 54 Vbeta and 13 Jbeta segments. TCRdb redid the calling of the immunoSEQ multiplex PCR reads with MiXCR, one entry per CDR3 protein. The sample lists 200,000 to 250,000 distinct CDR3 sequences; about 95% were seen once. The V call is TRBV5-1, the J call TRBJ2-3, with a possible D match to TRBD2 (5 bases). The sequenced material came from CD4+ T cells from PBMCs. The receptor comes from a human donor with Susac syndrome. The CDR3 sequence is CASSAGIAGDTQYF. DNA for the CDR3: TGCGCCAGCAGCGCCGGGATCGCAGGAGATACGCAGTATTTT.